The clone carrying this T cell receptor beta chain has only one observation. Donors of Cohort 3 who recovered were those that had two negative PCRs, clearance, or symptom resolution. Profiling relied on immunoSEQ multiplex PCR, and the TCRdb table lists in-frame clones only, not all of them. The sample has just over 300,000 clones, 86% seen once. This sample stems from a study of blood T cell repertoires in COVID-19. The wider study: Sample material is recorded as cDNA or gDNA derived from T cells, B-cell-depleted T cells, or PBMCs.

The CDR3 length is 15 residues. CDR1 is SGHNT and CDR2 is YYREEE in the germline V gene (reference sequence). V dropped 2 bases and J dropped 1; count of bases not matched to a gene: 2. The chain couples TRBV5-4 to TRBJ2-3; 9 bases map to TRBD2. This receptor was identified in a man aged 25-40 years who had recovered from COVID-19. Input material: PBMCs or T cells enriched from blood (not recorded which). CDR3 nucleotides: TGTGCCAGCAGCTTAGCGGGGGGCCGCACAGATACGCAGTATTTT. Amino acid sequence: CASSLAGGRTDTQYF.